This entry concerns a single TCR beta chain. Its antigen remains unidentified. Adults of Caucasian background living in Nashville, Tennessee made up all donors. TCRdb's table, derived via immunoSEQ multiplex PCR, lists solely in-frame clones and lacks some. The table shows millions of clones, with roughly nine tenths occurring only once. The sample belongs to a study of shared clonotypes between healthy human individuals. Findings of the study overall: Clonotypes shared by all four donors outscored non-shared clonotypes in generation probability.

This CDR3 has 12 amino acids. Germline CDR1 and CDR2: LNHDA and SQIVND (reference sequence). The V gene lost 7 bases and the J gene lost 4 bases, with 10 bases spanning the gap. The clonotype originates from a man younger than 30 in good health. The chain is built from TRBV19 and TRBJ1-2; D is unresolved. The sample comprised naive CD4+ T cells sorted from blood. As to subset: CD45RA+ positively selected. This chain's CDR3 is CASTEYLYGYTF. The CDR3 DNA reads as TGTGCCAGTACAGAGTACCTCTATGGCTACACCTTC.